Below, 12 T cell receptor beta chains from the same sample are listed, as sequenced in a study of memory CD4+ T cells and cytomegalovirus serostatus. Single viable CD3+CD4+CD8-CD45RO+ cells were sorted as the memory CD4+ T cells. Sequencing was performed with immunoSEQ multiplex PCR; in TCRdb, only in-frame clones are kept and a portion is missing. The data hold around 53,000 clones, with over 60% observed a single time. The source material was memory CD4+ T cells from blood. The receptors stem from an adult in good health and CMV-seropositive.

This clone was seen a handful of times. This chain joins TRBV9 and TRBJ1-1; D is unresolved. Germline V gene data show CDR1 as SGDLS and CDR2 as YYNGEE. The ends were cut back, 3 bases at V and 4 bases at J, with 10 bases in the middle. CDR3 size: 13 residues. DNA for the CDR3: TGTGCCAGCAGCGCAACAGTTTCCACTGAAGCTTTCTTT. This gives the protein CASSATVSTEAFF.

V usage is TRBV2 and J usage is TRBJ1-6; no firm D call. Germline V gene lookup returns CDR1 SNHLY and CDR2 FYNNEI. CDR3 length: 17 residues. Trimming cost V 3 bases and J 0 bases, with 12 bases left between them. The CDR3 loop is CASSEHSPSSYNSPLHF. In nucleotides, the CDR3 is TGTGCCAGCAGTGAGCACAGTCCCAGCTCCTATAATTCACCCCTCCACTTT.

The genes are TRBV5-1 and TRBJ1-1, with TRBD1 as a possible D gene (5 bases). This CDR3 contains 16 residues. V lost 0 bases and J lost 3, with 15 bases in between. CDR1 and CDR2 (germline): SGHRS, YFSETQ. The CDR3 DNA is TGCGCCAGCAGCTTGGAGGGGAGGATTCAGGACACTGAAGCTTTCTTT. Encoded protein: CASSLEGRIQDTEAFF. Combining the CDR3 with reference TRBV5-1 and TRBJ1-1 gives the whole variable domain KAGVTQTPRYLIKTRGQQVTLSCSPISGHRSVSWYQQTPGQGLQFLFEYFSETQRNKGNFPGRFSGRQFSNSRSEMNVSTLELGDSALYLCASSLEGRIQDTEAFFGQGTRLTVV.

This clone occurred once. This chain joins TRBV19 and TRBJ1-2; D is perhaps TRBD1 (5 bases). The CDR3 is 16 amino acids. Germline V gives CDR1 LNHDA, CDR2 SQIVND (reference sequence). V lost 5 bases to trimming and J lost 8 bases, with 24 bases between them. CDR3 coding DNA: TGTGCCAGTAGTCCCTATGGAGTGCAGGGCAAGGGGGGCTACACCTTC. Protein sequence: CASSPYGVQGKGGYTF.

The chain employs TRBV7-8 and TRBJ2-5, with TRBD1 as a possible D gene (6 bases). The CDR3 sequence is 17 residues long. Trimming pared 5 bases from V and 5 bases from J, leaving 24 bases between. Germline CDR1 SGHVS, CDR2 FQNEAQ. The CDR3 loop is CASSTGTTFIGSETQYF. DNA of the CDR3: TGTGCCAGCAGCACCGGGACAACCTTCATAGGTTCGGAGACCCAGTACTTC. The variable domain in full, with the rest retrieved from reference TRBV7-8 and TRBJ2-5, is GAGVSQSPRYKVAKRGQDVALRCDPISGHVSLFWYQQALGQGPEFLTYFQNEAQLDKSGLPSDRFFAERPEGSVSTLKIQRTQQEDSAVYLCASSTGTTFIGSETQYFGPGTRLLVL.

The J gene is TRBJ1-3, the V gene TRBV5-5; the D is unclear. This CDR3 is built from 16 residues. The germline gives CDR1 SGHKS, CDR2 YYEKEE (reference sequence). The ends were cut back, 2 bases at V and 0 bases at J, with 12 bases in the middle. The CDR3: CASSFRSAISGNTIYF. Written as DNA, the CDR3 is TGTGCCAGCAGCTTCCGGTCTGCTATCTCTGGAAACACCATATATTTT.

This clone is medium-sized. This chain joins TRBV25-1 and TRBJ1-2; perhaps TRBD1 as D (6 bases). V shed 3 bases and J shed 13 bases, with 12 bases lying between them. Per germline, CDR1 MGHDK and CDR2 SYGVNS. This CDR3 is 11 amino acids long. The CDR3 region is CASSDIQGSTF. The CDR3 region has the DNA TGTGCCAGCAGTGATATACAGGGATCCACCTTC.

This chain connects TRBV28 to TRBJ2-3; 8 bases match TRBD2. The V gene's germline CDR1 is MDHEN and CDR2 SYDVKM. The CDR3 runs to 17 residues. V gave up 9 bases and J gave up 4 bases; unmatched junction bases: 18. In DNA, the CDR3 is TGTGCCAGTCACAGCGGGGGTGCGGCCACGGCTGCAGATACGCAGTATTTT. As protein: CASHSGGAATAADTQYF. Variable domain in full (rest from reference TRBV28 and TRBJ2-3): DVKVTQSSRYLVKRTGEKVFLECVQDMDHENMFWYRQDPGLGLRLIYFSYDVKMKEKGDIPEGYSVSREKKERFSLILESASTNQTSMYLCASHSGGAATAADTQYFGPGTRLTVL.

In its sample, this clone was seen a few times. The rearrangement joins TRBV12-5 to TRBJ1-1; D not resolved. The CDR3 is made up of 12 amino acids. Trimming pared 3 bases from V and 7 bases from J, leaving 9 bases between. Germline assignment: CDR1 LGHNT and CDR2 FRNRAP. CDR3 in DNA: TGTGCTAGTGGTTTTGGCCTGAATGAAGCTTTCTTT. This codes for CASGFGLNEAFF.

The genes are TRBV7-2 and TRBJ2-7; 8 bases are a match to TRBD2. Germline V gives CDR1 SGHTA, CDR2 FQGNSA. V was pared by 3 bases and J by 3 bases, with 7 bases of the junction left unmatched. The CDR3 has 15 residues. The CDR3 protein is CASSFTGTRVYEQYF. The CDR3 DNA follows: TGTGCCAGCAGCTTCACCGGGACTAGAGTCTACGAGCAGTACTTC.

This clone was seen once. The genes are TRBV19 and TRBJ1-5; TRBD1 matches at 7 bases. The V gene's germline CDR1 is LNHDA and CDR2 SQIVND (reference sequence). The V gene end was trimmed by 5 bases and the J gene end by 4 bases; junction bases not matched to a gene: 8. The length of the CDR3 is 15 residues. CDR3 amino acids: CASSDPGQVNQPQHF. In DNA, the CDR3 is TGTGCCAGTAGTGACCCCGGACAGGTGAATCAGCCCCAGCATTTT.

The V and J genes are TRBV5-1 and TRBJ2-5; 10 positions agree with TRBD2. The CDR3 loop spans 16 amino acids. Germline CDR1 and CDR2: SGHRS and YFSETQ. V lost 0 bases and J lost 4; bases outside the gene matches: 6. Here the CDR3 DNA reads TGCGCCAGCAGCTTGGGTCCTAGCGGGAGAGGAGAGACCCAGTACTTC. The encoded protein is CASSLGPSGRGETQYF.